These T cell receptor beta chains were read from a single sample in a study of early T cells in non-severe SARS-CoV-2 infection. TCRdb reanalysed the 5' RACE reads using MiXCR and keeps one entry per CDR3 protein. The data hold some 91,000 distinct CDR3 sequences, with about 10% observed a single time. The starting material was whole blood, obtained at baseline. The receptors shown here come from an adult who was a healthcare worker with PCR-confirmed SARS-CoV-2 infection or an uninfected control (not recorded which). CDR3s include the opening cysteine and the closing phenylalanine or tryptophan. Each record gives: V gene, J gene, D gene, clone size, CDR3 DNA, CDR3 protein. The D gene is left open where the match is weak. Expanded clones are given a class, and other clones once, few, many or no size at all.

>TRBV2|TRBJ1-2|-|many
TGTGCCAGCAGTGGGGACGGCCGCTATGGCTACACCTTC
CASSGDGRYGYTF
>TRBV29-1|TRBJ1-3|TRBD1|few
TGCAGCGCCTCCGGGACAGCTTCTGGAAACACCATATATTTT
CSASGTASGNTIYF
>TRBV29-1|TRBJ2-4|-|many
TGCAGCGTTGAACCCCCAGGGGCCAAAAACATTCAGTACTTC
CSVEPPGAKNIQYF
>TRBV27|TRBJ1-2|-|many
TGTGCCAGCAGTGCTCATTCGGGACTGTTGGGGGGCTACACCTTC
CASSAHSGLLGGYTF
>TRBV30|TRBJ2-1|TRBD1|few
TGTGCCTGGAGTGTACCGGGACAGGGGGCGTGGAATGAGCAGTTCTTC
CAWSVPGQGAWNEQFF
>TRBV10-3|TRBJ2-3|TRBD1|many
TGTGCCATCAGTGTGATACAGGGGACAGATACGCAGTATTTT
CAISVIQGTDTQYF
>TRBV27|TRBJ2-7|-|few
TGTGCCAGCAGTGCGTCTAAGGAAAGAGCGTTCTACGAGCAGTACTTC
CASSASKERAFYEQYF
>TRBV7-2|TRBJ2-4|-|many
TGTGCCAGCAGCTTCGGGGGTTCCCAAAACATTCAGTACTTC
CASSFGGSQNIQYF
>TRBV10-3|TRBJ1-2|-|few
TGTGCCACCTCCCTCGAGGATGGCTACACCTTC
CATSLEDGYTF
>TRBV24-1|TRBJ2-3|-|-
TGTGCCACCAGTCGGGCTGGCACAGATACGCAGTATTTT
CATSRAGTDTQYF
>TRBV7-9|TRBJ2-6|TRBD1|many
TGTGCCAGCAGCCAGGGACAGCTCTCTGGGGCCAACGTCCTGACTTTC
CASSQGQLSGANVLTF
>TRBV29-1|TRBJ2-2|-|-
TGCAGCGTTGAAGAGGTCTCCGGGGAGCTGTTTTTT
CSVEEVSGELFF
>TRBV11-3|TRBJ2-1|-|many
TGTGCCAGCAGCTCACGCCGCGGGGAGCAGTTCTTC
CASSSRRGEQFF
>TRBV21-1|TRBJ2-1|-|-
TGTGCCAGCAGCCCCCTAGTGGCGAATGAGCAGTTCTTC
CASSPLVANEQFF
>TRBV19|TRBJ2-2|-|many
TGTGCCAGTAGTATAGGTCCGCGAGGCACCGGGGAGCTGTTTTTT
CASSIGPRGTGELFF
>TRBV11-2|TRBJ2-7|TRBD1|-
TGTGCCAGCAGCTGGGACAGGGGAACCTACGAGCAGTACTTC
CASSWDRGTYEQYF
>TRBV12-3/TRBV12-4|TRBJ1-6|-|many
TGTGCCAGCAGTTTATGGGGATCACCCCTCCACTTT
CASSLWGSPLHF
>TRBV11-1|TRBJ1-1|-|-
TGTGCCAGCAGCTCGACAGCTGCGAACACTGAAGCTTTCTTT
CASSSTAANTEAFF
>TRBV6-2/TRBV6-3|TRBJ2-7|TRBD2|-
TGTGCCAGCAGTGGCAGCGGGAGGCCCGTCTACGTGCAGTACTTC
CASSGSGRPVYVQYF
>TRBV5-6|TRBJ2-5|-|-
TGTGCCAGCAGCTCCGTTGGGTCTCAAGAGACCCAGTACTTC
CASSSVGSQETQYF
>TRBV18|TRBJ2-7|TRBD1|-
TGTGCCAGCTCCCACCGGGACAGGGGATACGAGCAGTACTTC
CASSHRDRGYEQYF
>TRBV6-6|TRBJ1-2|-|many
TGTGCCAGCAGTTACATTCCCCGGACGGGGGGCTACACCTTC
CASSYIPRTGGYTF
>TRBV5-1|TRBJ2-7|-|few
TGCGCCAGCAGCTTTACGACGAACTCCTACGAGCAGTACTTC
CASSFTTNSYEQYF
>TRBV20-1|TRBJ2-7|-|-
TGCAGTGCTAACCGGGTAGTAGGCTACGAGCAGTACTTC
CSANRVVGYEQYF
>TRBV9|TRBJ2-5|-|-
TGTGCCAGCAGCGTAAGGGGCCAAGAGACCCAGTACTTC
CASSVRGQETQYF
>TRBV5-1|TRBJ2-1|TRBD2|few
TGCGCCAGCTTAGGAACTAGCGCCAACAATGAGCAGTTCTTC
CASLGTSANNEQFF
>TRBV6-5|TRBJ2-6|-|many
TGTGCCAGCAGTTGGGGACGGTCCTCTGGGGCCAACGTCCTGACTTTC
CASSWGRSSGANVLTF
>TRBV2|TRBJ2-7|-|few
TGTGCCAGCAGGACTCATTACGAGCAGTACTTC
CASRTHYEQYF
>TRBV19|TRBJ2-1|TRBD1|many
TGTGCCAGTAGTGTTATGACAGGGGGCTCCTACAATGAGCAGTTCTTC
CASSVMTGGSYNEQFF
>TRBV7-2|TRBJ1-2|TRBD1|-
TGTGCCAGCAGCCCCCGGACAGGGGAATGGCTCTACACCTTC
CASSPRTGEWLYTF
>TRBV28|TRBJ2-1|TRBD1|many
TGTGCCAGCAGTTCCCCGGGACAGGAGTACAATGAGCAGTTCTTC
CASSSPGQEYNEQFF
>TRBV25-1|TRBJ2-7|-|many
TGTGCCAGCATGAGGACAGTCCTTTCTTGGTTGTGGTACTTC
CASMRTVLSWLWYF
>TRBV12-3/TRBV12-4|TRBJ2-2|TRBD2|-
TGTGCCAGCAGACCCCCTAGCGGGAGAAACACCGGGGAGCTGTTTTTT
CASRPPSGRNTGELFF
>TRBV13|TRBJ2-7|TRBD1|many
TGTGCCAGCAGCTCTACATATACCGGGACAGGGGCCACCGAGCAGTACTTC
CASSSTYTGTGATEQYF
>TRBV6-2/TRBV6-3|TRBJ2-1|-|few
TGTGCCAGCAGTTGGGGACCTGAGCAGTTCTTC
CASSWGPEQFF
>TRBV7-2|TRBJ2-7|TRBD2|-
TGTGCCAGCAGACTAGCGGGAGACCGAGGGTACGAGCAGTACTTC
CASRLAGDRGYEQYF
>TRBV12-3/TRBV12-4|TRBJ2-3|-|-
TGTGCCAGCACAATATGGGGAGATACGCAGTATTTT
CASTIWGDTQYF
>TRBV20-1|TRBJ1-1|TRBD1|few
TGCAGTGCTAGATCATGGACAGGGGGCGTTCTGGTAACTGAAGCTTTCTTT
CSARSWTGGVLVTEAFF
>TRBV14|TRBJ1-1|-|many
TGTGCCAGCAGCCAAGGATCAGGGCTAGAAGCTTTCTTT
CASSQGSGLEAFF
>TRBV21-1|TRBJ1-4|-|few
TGTACCAACAGGGCGGCGAGTGAAAAACTGTTTTTT
CTNRAASEKLFF
>TRBV5-1|TRBJ2-2|-|many
TGCGCCAGCAGCTTGGATGGGGCTTCGAACACCGGGGAGCTGTTTTTT
CASSLDGASNTGELFF
>TRBV5-1|TRBJ2-2|-|-
TGCGCCAGCAGCCCATCCGGGACAATGAACACCGGGGAGCTGTTTTTT
CASSPSGTMNTGELFF
>TRBV29-1|TRBJ2-7|TRBD1|few
TGCAGCGCTATCAGACAGGGGGCGTACGAGCAGTACTTC
CSAIRQGAYEQYF
>TRBV20-1|TRBJ2-1|-|few
TGCAGTGCTCAAGGAGGGTCTGTGGGGAATGAGCAGTTCTTC
CSAQGGSVGNEQFF
>TRBV20-1|TRBJ2-3|-|few
TGCAGTGCTACCCCAATACTATCGGATACGCAGTATTTT
CSATPILSDTQYF
>TRBV4-2|TRBJ2-3|-|few
TGTGCCAGCAGCCCTTTACGAGAGGGCACAGATACGCAGTATTTT
CASSPLREGTDTQYF
>TRBV6-2/TRBV6-3|TRBJ2-2|TRBD2|few
TGTGCCAGCAGTCCGGGACTAGCGGGAGCCGGGGAGCTGTTTTTT
CASSPGLAGAGELFF
>TRBV6-1|TRBJ1-5|-|-
TGTGCCAGCAGTGAAAACAGCTATAGCAATCAGCCCCAGCATTTT
CASSENSYSNQPQHF
>TRBV6-2/TRBV6-3|TRBJ2-1|-|few
TGTGCCAGCAGTTACTTGGGTACGAGGCTAGCTACGGTCTACAATGAGCAGTTCTTC
CASSYLGTRLATVYNEQFF
>TRBV19|TRBJ2-7|-|-
TGTGCCAGTAGAACCGGGACGGGAGCCTACGAGCAGTACTTC
CASRTGTGAYEQYF
>TRBV7-2|TRBJ2-4|-|-
TGTGCCAGCAGCTTAGACACGGCCAAAAACATTCAGTACTTC
CASSLDTAKNIQYF
>TRBV28|TRBJ2-5|-|few
TGTGCCAGCAGTCTGTCCAGGGTTCTCCAAGAGACCCAGTACTTC
CASSLSRVLQETQYF
>TRBV30|TRBJ2-3|-|few
TGTGCCTGGAAACTCGGCCTCGGAGATACGCAGTATTTT
CAWKLGLGDTQYF
>TRBV5-1|TRBJ2-1|-|-
TGCGCCAGCAGCTTGGGACAGGACCACAATGAGCAGTTCTTC
CASSLGQDHNEQFF
>TRBV3-1|TRBJ1-1|-|many
TGTGCCAGCAGCCAAGATGCAGGCCTGAGAGGAGCTTTCTTT
CASSQDAGLRGAFF